The 3 T cell receptor beta chains in this list originate from one sample, sequenced in a study of cytomegalovirus exposure and HLA in healthy donors. The PCR employed 60 Vbeta primers together with 13 Jbeta primers. Some clones are missing from TCRdb's copy, which holds only in-frame ones; the method was immunoSEQ multiplex PCR. The repertoire has about 140,000 clones, around 79% of them found once; the top ten carry about 3.1%. The sequencing input was PBMCs. The receptors come from a female donor in good health and CMV-seronegative.

The genes are TRBV10-1 and TRBJ2-5, with 11 bases identical to TRBD2. Germline V gives CDR1 WNHNN, CDR2 SYGVQD (reference sequence). The CDR3 covers 14 residues. After removal of 11 bases from V and 3 bases from J, the junction contained 8 bases not matched to a gene. The CDR3 loop is CAGLTSGGEETQYF. The CDR3 nucleotides read TGCGCCGGACTCACTAGCGGGGGAGAAGAGACCCAGTACTTC.

V usage is TRBV6-6 and J usage is TRBJ1-4, with 7 bases aligning to TRBD1. V was clipped by 3 bases and J by 7 bases; unmatched bases: 5. This CDR3 has 14 amino acids. Per the germline V gene, CDR1 is MNHNY and CDR2 is SVGAGI (reference sequence). The CDR3 coding sequence is TGTGCCAGCAGTTATAGAGGACAGGTTGAAAAACTGTTTTTT. This translates into CASSYRGQVEKLFF.

The chain links TRBV5-1 to TRBJ2-5, with TRBD1 matching over 8 bases. The J call may be faulty, since TRBJ2-7 better matches the DNA end. CDR3 length equals 15 residues. The V gene's germline CDR1 is SGHRS and CDR2 YFSETQ. Written as DNA, the CDR3 is TGCGCCAGCAGCTCGTGGGACAGGAGAGGATACGAGCAGTACTTC. Translated: CASSSWDRRGYEQYF.